This TCR beta chain emerged from a study of lymphopenia after photon versus proton radiotherapy. Study-wide points: Under photons, naive T cells and diversity fell while effector/memory populations rose.

Germline loops: CDR1 SGHNT, CDR2 YENEEA. V shed 5 bases and J shed 6 bases, with 13 bases lying between them. CDR3 length equals 13 residues. This clone rates as medium-sized. The antigen is not known. The table came from immunoSEQ multiplex PCR; TCRdb's copy has only in-frame clones and leaves some out. This table has about 20,000 clones, 84% appearing once. The V and J genes are TRBV11-3 and TRBJ1-1, with D perhaps TRBD1 (5 bases). The receptor's source is a woman aged 45-65 years with pancreatic cancer. The material sequenced was peripheral blood, taken from a patient treated with photon-based radiotherapy. The CDR3 bases are TGTGCCAGCAGCCTAGGGGTCGGGGCTGAAGCTTTCTTT. Translated: CASSLGVGAEAFF.